The 10 T cell receptor beta chains below were found in one sample sequenced in a study of post-analysis software for immune sequencing data. Findings and limits, study-wide: The study found TRBV5-6, TRBV5-1 and TRBV20-1 among about five TRBV segments more frequent in patients than controls.

These receptors' targets are unknown. Every TCR beta cDNA library bore unique molecular identifiers. Using its own MiXCR run on the PCR reads, TCRdb lists one record per CDR3 protein. The sample consists of some 260,000 distinct CDR3 sequences, 36% of them appearing once. Sequenced material: blood. All receptors derive from a girl aged 10-17 years with multiple sclerosis.

The chain links TRBV3-1 to TRBJ2-2; D not certain. The germline V and J ends were trimmed by 0 bases and 5 bases, with 4 bases remaining between them. There are 13 residues in the CDR3. CDR1 LGHDT and CDR2 YNNKEL come from the germline V gene (reference sequence). The CDR3 DNA is TGTGCCAGCAGCCAAGATCCGACCGGGGAGCTGTTTTTT. It translates to CASSQDPTGELFF.

V gene TRBV7-9 combines with J gene TRBJ1-6, with TRBD1 matching 11 bases. With 4 bases clipped from V and 7 bases from J, the junction kept 6 bases outside the gene matches. This CDR3 is built from 16 residues. CDR1 is SEHNR, CDR2 FQNEAQ, per germline (reference sequence). This CDR3 reads CASSSPGQGVNSPLHF. CDR3 coding DNA: TGTGCCAGCAGCTCACCGGGACAGGGGGTGAATTCACCCCTCCACTTT.

CDR3 coding DNA: TGTGCCAGCTCCCGGGCCTGGGGGACCTACAATGAGCAGTTCTTC. It codes for CASSRAWGTYNEQFF. The rearrangement uses TRBV25-1 and TRBJ2-1; possibly TRBD1 or TRBD2 for D (5 bases each). V was shortened by 8 bases and J by 2 bases, with 16 bases between the two germline ends. Germline V gene lookup returns CDR1 MGHDK and CDR2 SYGVNS. The CDR3 has 15 residues.

This clonotype appeared many times. The CDR3 is CASSLAGQSYVAFF. The CDR3 DNA sequence: TGTGCCAGCAGCTTAGCGGGCCAATCCTATGTAGCTTTCTTT. The chain employs TRBV7-9 and TRBJ1-1; D call uncertain. The CDR3 is 14 amino acids. With 0 bases removed from V and 10 bases from J, the gap between germline ends came to 15 bases. The germline V gene has CDR1 SEHNR and CDR2 FQNEAQ (reference sequence). The variable domain in full, with the rest retrieved from reference TRBV7-9 and TRBJ1-1, is DTGVSQNPRHKITKRGQNVTFRCDPISEHNRLYWYRQTLGQGPEFLTYFQNEAQLEKSRLLSDRFSAERPKGSFSTLEIQRTEQGDSAMYLCASSLAGQSYVAFFGQGTRLTVV.

Worth noting for this clonotype: This clone may be a read error of a much larger clone one base away. DNA of the CDR3: TGTGCCAGCGGCGTAGATGGGGGAGGTAATCAGCCCCAGCATTTT. Its protein product is CASGVDGGGNQPQHF. The V and J genes are TRBV7-2 and TRBJ1-5; the D gene is possibly TRBD1 (5 bases). This CDR3 is built from 15 residues. The ends were cut back, 8 bases at V and 4 bases at J, with 18 bases in the middle. The germline CDR1 and CDR2 sequences are SGHTA and FQGNSA.

About this clonotype: Given a much more abundant clone one base away, this may be a read error. This sequence joins TRBV4-1 and TRBJ2-7; TRBD2 matches 11 bases. The germline CDR1 and CDR2 sequences are MGHRA and YSYEKL. This CDR3 has 15 amino acids. This chain's CDR3 is CAGSQGTSGLYEQYF. DNA of the CDR3: TGCGCCGGCAGCCAAGGGACTAGCGGACTATACGAGCAGTACTTC.

The J gene is TRBJ1-6, the V gene TRBV6-6; 7 nucleotides line up with TRBD1. The junction had 7 bases not matched to a gene; V was cut back by 8 bases and J by 9 bases. The CDR3 is 13 residues long. Germline assignment: CDR1 MNHNY and CDR2 SVGAGI (reference sequence). In DNA, the CDR3 is TGTGCCAGCTCACAGGGGTTGGTTTCACCCCTCCACTTT. Amino acid sequence: CASSQGLVSPLHF.

This sequence joins TRBV20-1 and TRBJ2-2, with TRBD1 matching over 7 bases. This CDR3 is 15 amino acids long. CDR1 is DFQATT, CDR2 SNEGSKA, per germline (reference sequence). Trimming at V came to 0 bases and at J to 5 bases, leaving 6 bases not matched to a gene. CDR3 bases: TGCAGTGCTAGAGAATTGACAGGGCGAACCGGGGAGCTGTTTTTT. Its protein is CSARELTGRTGELFF.

The chain links TRBV6-2 or TRBV6-3 to TRBJ2-5; the match to TRBD2 covers 15 bases. Trimming at V came to 2 bases and at J to 13 bases, leaving 11 bases not matched to a gene. This CDR3 is 16 amino acids long. Germline CDR1 reads MNHEY; CDR2 reads SVGEGT. The chain's CDR3 is CASSYGTSGGLHERYF. The CDR3 nucleotides read TGTGCCAGCAGTTACGGGACTAGCGGGGGGCTCCATGAGCGGTACTTC.

The V and J genes are TRBV13 and TRBJ2-1; 10 bases line up with TRBD1. The CDR3 has 17 amino acids. With 1 base clipped from V and 8 bases from J, the junction kept 11 bases outside the gene matches. From germline, CDR1 is PRHDT and CDR2 FYEKMQ (reference sequence). The CDR3 DNA is TGTGCCAGCAGCTTAGAGGTGGTGGGACAGGGGAGCGATGAGCAGTTCTTC. As protein: CASSLEVVGQGSDEQFF.